This entry lists 4 T cell receptor beta chains sequenced from one sample in a study of regulatory T cells in long-lasting Graves disease. With iRepertoire HTBI primers and Arm-PCR of CDR3 regions, TCR beta libraries were built. TCRdb re-derived calls from the multiplex PCR reads in MiXCR, one entry per CDR3 protein. The sample lists under 450,000 distinct CDR3 sequences, around 15% seen once, with 20% to 25% in the top ten. Specified time point: newly diagnosed GD, antithyroid drugs for less than 3 months. After RNA was extracted from PBMCs, the TCR library was made from it. The same sample was also used in a study of T cells in Graves' hyperthyroidism and ophthalmopathy.

The starting material was peripheral blood mononuclear cells (PBMCs), obtained at new diagnosis, from a patient treated with antithyroid drugs. These receptors were obtained from a young woman with Graves disease.

The V gene is TRBV25-1, the J gene TRBJ2-3; no reliable D call. The V end was cut by 2 bases, the J end by 7 bases, with 16 bases between. Germline lookup yields CDR1 MGHDK and CDR2 SYGVNS. The length of the CDR3 is 15 residues. Here the CDR3 DNA reads TGTGCCAGCAGTGAAGTAGTAACTGCACGGAATACGCAGTATTTT. Its translation: CASSEVVTARNTQYF. The full variable domain, in which reference TRBV25-1 and TRBJ2-3 provide the parts outside the CDR3, is EADIYQTPRYLVIGTGKKITLECSQTMGHDKMYWYQQDPGMELHLIHYSYGVNSTEKGDLSSESTVSRIRTEHFPLTLESARPSHTSQYLCASSEVVTARNTQYFGPGTRLTVL.

This chain connects TRBV6-4 to TRBJ1-2; the D is unclear. The CDR3 length is 15 residues. Per germline, CDR1 MRHNA and CDR2 SNTAGT. V lost 4 bases to trimming and J lost 1 base, with 13 bases between them. This CDR3 is CASSADPAGNYGYTF. The CDR3 bases are TGTGCCAGCAGTGCCGACCCGGCTGGTAACTATGGCTACACCTTC.

This clonotype was seen many times. This sequence joins TRBV12-3 or TRBV12-4 and TRBJ2-7, with D uncertain. Trimming took 3 bases from V and 4 from J, leaving 7 bases between them. The CDR3 is 12 residues long. The CDR3 protein is CASSLLQYEQYF. CDR3 bases: TGTGCCAGCAGTTTGCTTCAGTACGAGCAGTACTTC.

Many counts were recorded for this clonotype. V gene TRBV28 combines with J gene TRBJ1-6, with a possible D match to TRBD1 (5 bases). The CDR3 loop spans 15 amino acids. With 5 bases removed from V and 10 bases from J, the gap between germline ends came to 18 bases. Per germline, CDR1 MDHEN and CDR2 SYDVKM. The CDR3 coding sequence is TGTGCCAGCAGTGACCGTGGGGCGCTTAGGTCACCCCTCCACTTT. The encoded protein is CASSDRGALRSPLHF.